The text below deals with one TCR beta chain. J lost 5 bases, V lost 10 bases, and 7 bases had no gene match. The CDR3 has 12 amino acids. Germline V gene lookup returns CDR1 LNHDA and CDR2 SQIVND (reference sequence). This entry is derived from a study of cytomegalovirus exposure and HLA in healthy donors. The PCR employed 60 Vbeta primers together with 13 Jbeta primers. TCRdb's copy holds only in-frame clones and misses some; the assay was immunoSEQ multiplex PCR. The sample includes around 44,000 clones. The chain uses TRBV19 and TRBJ1-2; 7 nucleotides match TRBD1. This sequence was found in a male donor in good health and CMV-seropositive. Source material: PBMCs. The CDR3: CANSEGAYGYTF. In nucleotides, the CDR3 is TGTGCCAATAGCGAGGGGGCGTATGGCTACACCTTC.